A single sample is the source of the 28 T cell receptor beta chains below, sequenced in a study of T-cell reconstitution after alpha-beta-depleted transplantation in children listed by TCRdb under 2016. The label giving this sample's treatment or condition can be read as: allogeneic hematopoietic cell transplantation with graft depleted of TCRalphabeta T cells and CD19 B cells. Library generation was performed with PCR. Sequencing used an Illumina HiSeq 2500. TCR libraries were prepared with molecular barcoding, using unique molecular identifiers to normalize TCRbeta repertoire quantification. TCRdb ran its own pipeline on the public reads, namely fastp trimming at Q25 and MiXCR clone calling, and kept in-frame beta chains. Duplicate CDR3 protein sequences are folded into a single record with the most common DNA and genes. The sample profile shows approximately 490,000 distinct CDR3 sequences; over 9.5% of them were found once. 2% to 2.5% of the sample belongs to the ten largest clones.

Sequenced here: PBMCs, sampled before TCRalphabeta/CD19-depleted stem cell transplant. The receptor source for this set is a child aged 2 to 15 with inherited bone marrow failure, due to receive a stem cell transplant.

There are many counts of this clonotype. The genes are TRBV9 and TRBJ2-7; 11 bases are shared with TRBD2. J lost 2 bases, V lost 0 bases, and 4 bases had no gene match. CDR1 and CDR2 from the germline V gene are SGDLS and YYNGEE. This CDR3 has 16 amino acids. CDR3 DNA: TGTGCCAGCAGCGTAGGGGGACTAGCGGCGACCTACGAGCAGTACTTC. It yields the protein CASSVGGLAATYEQYF.

This chain uses TRBV11-2 with TRBJ2-2; 7 bases are a match to TRBD2. The J segment lost 8 bases and the V segment lost 6 bases, leaving 9 bases of the junction unmatched. The CDR3 length is 14 residues. Germline lookup yields CDR1 SGHAT and CDR2 FQNNGV. CDR3 DNA sequence: TGTGCCAGCAGGAGGACTAGATATCGTGGGGAGCTGTTTTTT. Encoded protein: CASRRTRYRGELFF.

This clonotype was found many times. The chain carries TRBV20-1 and TRBJ2-3, with unresolved D. Trimming took off 6 bases at V and 6 bases at J, with 10 bases between the two ends. The CDR3 totals 11 residues. The germline V gene encodes CDR1 DFQATT and CDR2 SNEGSKA (reference sequence). The CDR3 DNA follows: TGCAGTGCGACTTACCTCGATACGCAGTATTTT. Translation gives CSATYLDTQYF.

There are a few counts of this clonotype. The rearrangement links TRBV7-2 to TRBJ1-5, with TRBD1 matching over 11 bases. This CDR3 region has 15 residues. Trimming cost V 5 bases and J 8 bases; bases outside gene matches: 8. CDR1 and CDR2 from the germline V gene are SGHTA and FQGNSA. This CDR3 reads CASSQGQGAAKPQHF. The CDR3 DNA reads as TGTGCCAGCAGCCAAGGACAGGGGGCAGCGAAGCCCCAGCATTTT.

This rearrangement joins TRBV11-1 to TRBJ1-1; 11 bases align to TRBD1. Germline values: CDR1 SGHAT, CDR2 FQDESV (reference sequence). This CDR3 is built from 18 residues. V was pared by 0 bases and J by 1 base, with 7 bases of the junction left unmatched. The CDR3 loop is CASSLARTGGGGNTEAFF. CDR3 DNA: TGTGCCAGCAGCTTAGCGAGGACAGGGGGCGGGGGGAACACTGAAGCTTTCTTT.

This clonotype was seen ten or more times. V is TRBV29-1 and J is TRBJ2-3; TRBD2 aligns across 9 bases. The CDR3 covers 13 residues. CDR1 SQVTM and CDR2 ANQGSEA come from the germline V gene. V gave up 4 bases and J gave up 1 base; unmatched junction bases: 0. The CDR3 loop reads CSVVAGGTDTQYF. The CDR3 DNA reads TGCAGCGTTGTAGCGGGAGGCACAGATACGCAGTATTTT.

This clonotype was seen a few times. The chain links TRBV12-3 or TRBV12-4 to TRBJ2-7; D remains ambiguous. Trimming pared 3 bases from V and 2 bases from J, leaving 11 bases between. This CDR3 contains 14 residues. This CDR3 is CASSLGRTTYEQYF. The DNA of the CDR3 is TGTGCCAGCAGTTTGGGCAGGACCACCTACGAGCAGTACTTC.

The chain is built from TRBV5-1 and TRBJ2-6; D is possibly TRBD2 (6 bases). V was trimmed by 0 bases and J by 0 bases, leaving 13 bases between them. The CDR3 length is 18 residues. Germline V gene data show CDR1 as SGHRS and CDR2 as YFSETQ. CDR3 amino acids: CASSLDGGILSGANVLTF. The CDR3 DNA reads as TGCGCCAGCAGCTTGGACGGGGGTATTCTCTCTGGGGCCAACGTCCTGACTTTC.

This sequence joins TRBV20-1 and TRBJ1-1, with TRBD1 as a possible D gene (5 bases). Germline V lookup: CDR1 DFQATT, CDR2 SNEGSKA (reference sequence). V gave up 1 base and J gave up 1 base, with 16 bases separating them. CDR3 length: 16 residues. CDR3 protein: CSARVASWQGNTEAFF. CDR3 nucleotide sequence: TGCAGTGCTAGAGTAGCCTCCTGGCAGGGGAACACTGAAGCTTTCTTT.

The sample holds many counts of this clonotype. The chain uses TRBV6-5 and TRBJ2-7; D possibly corresponds to TRBD1 (6 bases). The V and J ends lost 0 bases and 1 base respectively, with 13 bases between them. Germline V gene lookup returns CDR1 MNHEY and CDR2 SVGAGI. CDR3 size: 16 residues. The CDR3 reads CASSYSVDRLSYEQYF. The CDR3 DNA sequence: TGTGCCAGCAGTTACTCGGTTGACAGGTTATCCTACGAGCAGTACTTC.

This clonotype was found a few times. This CDR3 reads CSATPGTSAQAQYF. CDR3 DNA sequence: TGCAGTGCTACCCCGGGGACTAGCGCCCAGGCGCAGTATTTT. This chain links TRBV20-1 with TRBJ2-3; 10 nucleotides align to TRBD2. This CDR3 region has 14 residues. CDR1 and CDR2 from the germline V gene are DFQATT and SNEGSKA (reference sequence). Germline trimming cut 4 bases from V and 10 bases from J; bases unmatched to any gene: 11.

This clonotype was recorded a few times. The chain recombines TRBV4-1 with TRBJ1-5; no clear D. V lost 0 bases and J 4 bases, leaving 7 bases between the germline ends. Germline V gene lookup returns CDR1 MGHRA and CDR2 YSYEKL. The CDR3 sequence is 14 residues long. CDR3 protein: CASSQERTNQPQHF. In nucleotides, the CDR3 is TGCGCCAGCAGCCAAGAGCGGACGAATCAGCCCCAGCATTTT.

The CDR3 reads CASSRGQGVGPQHF. The DNA for the CDR3 is TGCGCCAGCAGCCGCGGACAGGGGGTAGGGCCCCAGCATTTT. The chain employs TRBV4-3 and TRBJ1-5; 10 bases line up with TRBD1. The length of the CDR3 is 14 residues. Germline V CDR1 and CDR2: LGHNA, YSLEER. J lost 9 bases, V lost 4 bases, and 6 bases had no gene match.

On this clonotype itself: A much bigger clone sits one base away, suggesting this may be a read error. The chain uses TRBV21-1 and TRBJ2-7; whether TRBD1, the table's D call, matches the DNA was not checked. TRBV21-1 is deemed a pseudogene. The CDR3 contains 14 residues. CDR3 residues: CAAEGGGATYEQYF. Here the CDR3 DNA reads TGTGCCGCGGAAGGAGGGGGCGCGACCTACGAGCAGTACTTC.

About this clonotype itself: A read error may explain this, as a much larger clone is one base away. The chain has TRBV5-1 and TRBJ2-1; tentative D call: TRBD2 (6 bases). Germline-derived CDR1 and CDR2 are SGHRS and YFSETQ. The CDR3 contains 15 residues. The CDR3: CATSIAVSSYNEQFF. The CDR3 DNA reads as TGCGCCACCAGCATAGCGGTCAGCTCCTACAATGAGCAGTTCTTC.

This clonotype was detected many times. The chain links TRBV5-1 to TRBJ2-7, with 12 bases matching TRBD2. J gave up 6 bases and V 2 bases, and 9 bases lay outside the gene matches. The CDR3 is 16 amino acids. CDR1 and CDR2 from the germline V gene are SGHRS and YFSETQ. CDR3 bases: TGCGCCAGCAGCTTAAACGGACTAGCGGGAAGGACCGAGCAGTACTTC. It translates to CASSLNGLAGRTEQYF.

This clonotype was observed at least ten times. V gene TRBV12-3 or TRBV12-4 combines with J gene TRBJ2-5; tentatively, D is TRBD1 (6 bases). With 4 bases removed from V and 2 bases from J, the gap between germline ends came to 8 bases. The CDR3 runs 13 residues. This CDR3 reads CASSWDTQETQYF. The CDR3 nucleotides are TGTGCCAGCAGTTGGGACACACAAGAGACCCAGTACTTC.

This clonotype appeared a few times. The CDR3 reads CASSRQGLQNYEQYF. CDR3 coding DNA: TGCGCCAGCAGCCGACAGGGACTCCAGAACTACGAGCAGTACTTC. The J gene is TRBJ2-7, the V gene TRBV4-1, with a possible D match to TRBD1 (7 bases). This CDR3 has 15 residues. Germline V gene sequence: CDR1 MGHRA, CDR2 YSYEKL. V lost 4 bases and J 3 bases, leaving 16 bases between the germline ends.

This clonotype was picked up many times. The chain combines TRBV4-3 with TRBJ2-1, with D perhaps TRBD2 (6 bases). Germline values: CDR1 LGHNA, CDR2 YSLEER. V was pared by 1 base and J by 8 bases, with 12 bases between. The CDR3 totals 14 residues. Here the CDR3 DNA reads TGCGCCAGCAGCCAAGGACTAGTTCGGGATGAGCAGTTCTTC. Translation gives CASSQGLVRDEQFF.

This clonotype was counted at least ten times. This rearrangement joins TRBV7-2 to TRBJ2-7, with 7 bases aligning to TRBD2. The CDR3 loop spans 15 amino acids. Unmatched junction bases numbered 4, after V lost 2 bases and J lost 0 bases. Germline CDR1 and CDR2: SGHTA and FQGNSA. CDR3 DNA sequence: TGTGCCAGCAGCTTATCATGGACTAGCTCCTACGAGCAGTACTTC. Protein: CASSLSWTSSYEQYF.

This clonotype came up a few times. The V gene is TRBV7-9, the J gene TRBJ2-5, with 8 bases matching TRBD1. CDR1 and CDR2 from the germline V gene are SEHNR and FQNEAQ (reference sequence). The trim removed 7 bases at V and 2 bases at J, leaving 6 bases unmatched. CDR3 length: 14 residues. In DNA, the CDR3 is TGTGCCAGCAACCGAGGACAGGGACAAGAGACCCAGTACTTC. Translating it yields CASNRGQGQETQYF.

This clonotype has at least ten counts. The chain joins TRBV12-3 or TRBV12-4 to TRBJ2-7; TRBD2 might be the D (6 bases). V was trimmed by 4 bases and J by 2 bases, leaving 15 bases between them. The CDR3 runs to 15 residues. CDR3: CASSSFTSSPYEQYF. CDR3 DNA sequence: TGTGCCAGCAGTTCATTCACTAGCTCCCCCTACGAGCAGTACTTC.

This clonotype occurred many times. The chain has TRBV20-1 and TRBJ2-3; TRBD2 aligns across 8 bases. The ends lost 0 bases at V and 4 bases at J; junction bases unmatched: 6. Germline lookup yields CDR1 DFQATT and CDR2 SNEGSKA (reference sequence). The CDR3 runs to 15 residues. CDR3 sequence: CSARDPGGPADTQYF. The CDR3 DNA follows: TGCAGTGCTAGAGATCCGGGGGGGCCGGCAGATACGCAGTATTTT.

The V and J genes are TRBV7-8 and TRBJ1-5, with D tentatively TRBD1 (5 bases). Germline CDR1 is SGHVS and CDR2 is FQNEAQ. CDR3 size: 18 residues. V gave up 4 bases and J gave up 0 bases, with 19 bases separating them. DNA for the CDR3: TGTGCCAGCAGCTCGAGAATAGGGGTGGAGAATAGCAATCAGCCCCAGCATTTT. Protein sequence: CASSSRIGVENSNQPQHF.

This clonotype was counted many times. This chain uses TRBV7-9 with TRBJ1-4; 7 bases align to TRBD1. CDR1 is SEHNR, CDR2 FQNEAQ, per germline (reference sequence). The length of the CDR3 is 14 residues. J was trimmed by 8 bases and V by 4 bases; bases with no gene match: 7. DNA for the CDR3: TGTGCCAGCAGCTCAGCAGGGGGTCAGGAAAAACTGTTTTTT. Translation: CASSSAGGQEKLFF.

This clonotype was detected ten times or more. The chain has TRBV20-1 and TRBJ1-1; 7 nucleotides align to TRBD1. The ends lost 5 bases at V and 11 bases at J; junction bases unmatched: 17. Per the germline V gene, CDR1 is DFQATT and CDR2 is SNEGSKA (reference sequence). The CDR3 runs 14 residues. Here the CDR3 DNA reads TGCAGTGCTCCTCGACAGGGAACACTCCCCGGGGCTTTCTTT. Translated: CSAPRQGTLPGAFF.

This clonotype has ten or more counts. This sequence joins TRBV20-1 and TRBJ1-5; TRBD1 might be the D (6 bases). This CDR3 comprises 16 residues. Trimming cost V 6 bases and J 6 bases, with 24 bases left between them. Germline CDR1 and CDR2: DFQATT and SNEGSKA (reference sequence). The CDR3 is CSASLPYREGGQPQHF. The CDR3 region has the DNA TGCAGTGCATCACTCCCGTACAGGGAAGGTGGTCAGCCCCAGCATTTT.

This clonotype was detected many times. The chain combines TRBV18 with TRBJ2-5; D may be TRBD1 (6 bases). The germline V gene has CDR1 KGHSH and CDR2 LQKENI. The V end was cut by 4 bases, the J end by 1 base, with 10 bases between. CDR3 length: 14 residues. The CDR3 reads CASSRGRGQETQYF. For the CDR3, the DNA is TGTGCCAGCTCACGGGGCAGGGGCCAAGAGACCCAGTACTTC.